The 31 T cell receptor beta chains reported below all come from one sample, sequenced in a study of read filtering for tumor transcriptome and immune sequencing. Molecular barcoded adaptors covering alpha/delta and beta/gamma chains were used on roughly 400 ng RNA. Each CDR3 protein gets one entry after TCRdb re-called the reads with MiXCR. The sample contains tens of thousands of distinct CDR3 sequences, 20% to 25% of which appear only once. The specimen sequenced was a population of CD138-negative cells sorted from bone marrow. The receptors stem from a donor over 35 with multiple myeloma.

This clonotype was picked up a small number of times. The chain is built from TRBV7-9 and TRBJ1-1; 11 positions match TRBD1. There are 14 residues in the CDR3. After removal of 5 bases from V and 12 bases from J, the junction contained 11 bases not matched to a gene. Germline-derived CDR1 and CDR2 are SEHNR and FQNEAQ (reference sequence). CDR3 residues: CASSNGPGQGVPFF. The CDR3 nucleotides are TGTGCCAGCAGCAACGGACCGGGACAGGGGGTACCTTTCTTT.

This clonotype came up once. A much larger clone is a single base away; this may be a read error. The J gene is TRBJ1-6, the V gene TRBV20-1, with D perhaps TRBD1 (6 bases). CDR3 length: 16 residues. Germline loops: CDR1 DFQATT, CDR2 SNEGSKA (reference sequence). The V and J ends lost 1 base and 2 bases respectively, with 12 bases between them. The DNA for the CDR3 is TGCAGTGCTAGAGTAGTGGGGGGGCCCTATAATTCACCCCTCCACTTT. Translating gives CSARVVGGPYNSPLHF.

This clonotype was seen a handful of times. The chain is built from TRBV7-2 and TRBJ1-5; D is undetermined. Germline-derived CDR1 and CDR2 are SGHTA and FQGNSA. The CDR3 loop spans 15 amino acids. Trimming shortened V by 1 base and J by 4 bases, and 11 bases separated the two germline ends. The CDR3 loop is CASSLGGLGNQPQHF. CDR3 DNA sequence: TGTGCCAGCAGCTTAGGAGGGTTGGGGAATCAGCCCCAGCATTTT.

This clonotype was recorded at least ten times. This chain links TRBV4-1 with TRBJ1-4, with D possibly being TRBD1 (6 bases). Germline V gene lookup returns CDR1 MGHRA and CDR2 YSYEKL. The ends were cut back, 1 base at V and 7 bases at J, with 10 bases in the middle. The CDR3 sequence is 14 residues long. For the CDR3, the DNA is TGCGCCAGCAGCCAAGGGACAGCGGGTGAAAAACTGTTTTTT. Residues: CASSQGTAGEKLFF.

The chain is built from TRBV30 and TRBJ1-2, with D tentatively TRBD1 (6 bases). Germline V gives CDR1 GTSNPN, CDR2 SVGIG (reference sequence). CDR3 length equals 12 residues. Trimming cost V 2 bases and J 5 bases, with 9 bases left between them. The CDR3 DNA follows: TGTGCCTGGAGTTCGCAGGGGTATGGCTACACCTTC. This encodes CAWSSQGYGYTF.

As to this clonotype: With a much larger clone just one base away, this may be a read error. V usage is TRBV29-1 and J usage is TRBJ1-5; 10 bases map to TRBD1. With 6 bases clipped from V and 6 bases from J, the junction kept 8 bases outside the gene matches. The CDR3 contains 14 residues. The germline gives CDR1 SQVTM, CDR2 ANQGSEA. The CDR3 nucleotides read TGCAGCGTGGTGACAGGGGGCGCTAGTCAGCCCCAGCATTTT. This codes for CSVVTGGASQPQHF.

This clonotype was seen repeatedly, ten times or more. The chain joins TRBV5-1 to TRBJ1-4; the D gene is possibly TRBD1 (5 bases). In germline, CDR1 is SGHRS, CDR2 YFSETQ. CDR3 length equals 13 residues. V gave up 4 bases and J gave up 6 bases, with 10 bases separating them. The CDR3 bases are TGCGCCAGCAGCCGGGGGGGGGATGAAAAACTGTTTTTT. As protein: CASSRGGDEKLFF. Looking up the rest from reference TRBV5-1 and TRBJ1-4 gives the full variable domain: KAGVTQTPRYLIKTRGQQVTLSCSPISGHRSVSWYQQTPGQGLQFLFEYFSETQRNKGNFPGRFSGRQFSNSRSEMNVSTLELGDSALYLCASSRGGDEKLFFGSGTQLSVL.

Many counts were recorded for this clonotype. The chain recombines TRBV5-1 with TRBJ2-1, with 8 nucleotides matching TRBD2. V lost 0 bases, J lost 8 bases, and 4 bases stayed unmatched. The CDR3 is 14 amino acids. Germline assignment: CDR1 SGHRS and CDR2 YFSETQ. The CDR3 DNA reads as TGCGCCAGCAGCTTGGGGACTAGCCCCCATGAGCAGTTCTTC. Protein product: CASSLGTSPHEQFF.

In its sample, this clonotype was seen many times. This sequence joins TRBV29-1 and TRBJ2-3; D possibly corresponds to TRBD2 (5 bases). From germline, CDR1 is SQVTM and CDR2 ANQGSEA. This CDR3 is 15 amino acids long. Trimming shortened V by 0 bases and J by 3 bases, and 13 bases separated the two germline ends. The CDR3 nucleotides are TGCAGCGTTGAAGATTGGTCGGGGTCAACAGATACGCAGTATTTT. Protein sequence: CSVEDWSGSTDTQYF.

About this clonotype: Just one base apart from a much larger clone, this may be a read error. V is TRBV19 and J is TRBJ2-1; 8 bases line up with TRBD2. Germline assignment: CDR1 LNHDA and CDR2 SQIVND (reference sequence). The CDR3 extends over 13 amino acids. This CDR3 is CASRTSSYNEQSF. In DNA, the CDR3 is TGTGCCAGCCGGACTAGCTCCTACAATGAGCAGTCCTTC.

As concerns this clonotype: Possible read error: a much larger clone is one base away. The chain carries TRBV7-3 and TRBJ2-7; 7 bases match TRBD2. Germline assignment: CDR1 SGHTA and CDR2 FQGTGA. There are 14 residues in the CDR3. CDR3 sequence reads: CASGLGLSEGGKYF. CDR3 DNA: TGTGCCAGCGGCTTAGGCCTCTCAGAGGGAGGGAAGTACTTC.

This clonotype was seen a few times. This chain links TRBV5-1 with TRBJ1-3, with D possibly being TRBD1 (5 bases). The CDR3 sequence is 16 residues long. The V and J ends lost 0 bases and 0 bases respectively, with 10 bases between them. Germline-derived CDR1 and CDR2 are SGHRS and YFSETQ. In nucleotides, the CDR3 is TGCGCCAGCAGCTTGGCCGACAGACTCTCTGGAAACACCATATATTTT. Protein product: CASSLADRLSGNTIYF.

Many counts were recorded for this clonotype. The chain is built from TRBV5-1 and TRBJ2-3; D might be TRBD1 (5 bases). Trimming removed 4 bases from V and 2 bases from J, with 11 bases in between. The germline V gene encodes CDR1 SGHRS and CDR2 YFSETQ. This CDR3 is built from 14 residues. The CDR3 sequence: CASSPGSVTDTQYF. CDR3 sequence (DNA): TGCGCCAGCAGCCCAGGGTCTGTCACAGATACGCAGTATTTT.

This clonotype has ten or more counts. CDR3 in DNA: TGTGCCAGCAGCCGGGACAGGGGCATTACGGAGACCCAGTACTTC. Translated, it gives CASSRDRGITETQYF. The chain is built from TRBV7-9 and TRBJ2-5; 10 nucleotides match TRBD1. This CDR3 is built from 15 residues. V was clipped by 5 bases and J by 5 bases; unmatched bases: 8. Germline V gives CDR1 SEHNR, CDR2 FQNEAQ (reference sequence).

This clonotype appeared a few times. The chain recombines TRBV30 with TRBJ2-5; 11 bases align to TRBD1. The length of the CDR3 is 15 residues. From germline, CDR1 is GTSNPN and CDR2 SVGIG (reference sequence). With 2 bases clipped from V and 4 bases from J, the junction kept 6 bases outside the gene matches. The CDR3 bases are TGTGCCTGGAGTAAGGGACAGGGGGTAGTAGAGACCCAGTACTTC. Translation: CAWSKGQGVVETQYF. Supplemented by reference TRBV30 and TRBJ2-5, the full variable domain reads SQTIHQWPATLVQPVGSPLSLECTVEGTSNPNLYWYRQAAGRGLQLLFYSVGIGQISSEVPQNLSASRPQDRQFILSSKKLLLSDSGFYLCAWSKGQGVVETQYFGPGTRLLVL.

J is TRBJ1-2 and V is TRBV29-1; D unclear. The CDR3 consists of 11 residues. Between the trimmed V and J ends, which lost 2 bases and 1 base, there was a span of 2 bases. From germline, CDR1 is SQVTM and CDR2 ANQGSEA. The DNA of the CDR3 is TGCAGCGTTGAAATTAACTATGGCTACACCTTC. Its protein is CSVEINYGYTF.

This clonotype was detected many times. The rearrangement uses TRBV20-1 and TRBJ2-7; D may be TRBD1 (5 bases). This CDR3 comprises 13 residues. Germline V gives CDR1 DFQATT, CDR2 SNEGSKA (reference sequence). V lost 0 bases, J lost 5 bases, and 11 bases lay in between. The CDR3 bases are TGCAGTGCTAGAGATCTCTTAGGGGACGAGCAGTACTTC. Amino acid sequence: CSARDLLGDEQYF.

This clonotype was seen a handful of times. This could be a read error, since a much larger clone is one nucleotide away. The chain couples TRBV7-2 to TRBJ1-1; D ambiguous. Germline V gene sequence: CDR1 SGHTA, CDR2 FQGNSA. This CDR3 has 13 residues. CDR3 protein: CASSLEQNTDAFF. The DNA of the CDR3 is TGTGCCAGCAGCTTAGAACAGAACACTGATGCTTTCTTT.

The V and J genes are TRBV30 and TRBJ2-5; a weak D match, TRBD2 (6 bases). This CDR3 is 13 amino acids long. The ends were cut back, 2 bases at V and 5 bases at J, with 12 bases in the middle. CDR1 GTSNPN and CDR2 SVGIG come from the germline V gene (reference sequence). The chain's CDR3 is CAWSLVGRETQYF. CDR3 coding DNA: TGTGCCTGGAGTCTGGTGGGGAGGGAGACCCAGTACTTC.

In this sample, this clonotype turned up many times. The chain has TRBV5-1 and TRBJ2-1, with TRBD1 matching 7 bases. The germline CDR1 and CDR2 sequences are SGHRS and YFSETQ. This CDR3 comprises 13 residues. J was trimmed by 5 bases and V by 4 bases; bases with no gene match: 3. The chain's CDR3 is CASSVGQNNEQFF. The CDR3 coding sequence is TGCGCCAGCAGCGTGGGACAGAACAATGAGCAGTTCTTC.

Many counts were recorded for this clonotype. The J gene is TRBJ2-1, the V gene TRBV29-1; D could derive from TRBD1 or TRBD2 (7 bases each). CDR1 SQVTM and CDR2 ANQGSEA come from the germline V gene. V dropped 4 bases and J dropped 1 base, with 11 bases sitting between them. CDR3 length: 14 amino acids. The CDR3 loop reads CSVARGGSYNEQFF. The CDR3 coding sequence is TGCAGCGTTGCCAGGGGGGGGTCCTACAATGAGCAGTTCTTC.

V gene TRBV14 combines with J gene TRBJ1-1, with TRBD1 matching 8 bases. This CDR3 contains 19 residues. Germline loops: CDR1 SGHDN, CDR2 FVKESK. The junction had 16 bases not matched to a gene; V was cut back by 0 bases and J by 4 bases. CDR3 amino acids: CASSQESFLSGGGFTEAFF. The CDR3 DNA is TGTGCCAGCAGCCAAGAAAGTTTTCTCTCAGGGGGCGGATTCACTGAAGCTTTCTTT.

A note on this clonotype: Its ends do not fully match the called genes, so a read error is possible. The rearrangement uses TRBV12-3 or TRBV12-4 and TRBJ2-1, with D possibly matching TRBD2 (6 bases). The CDR3 totals 16 residues. CDR3 amino acids: CASSPIRRGTYNEQFF. The CDR3 DNA reads TGTGCCAGCAGTCCAATACGGAGGGGTACCTACAACGAGCAGTTCTTC.

This clonotype was picked up many times. This sequence joins TRBV5-1 and TRBJ2-3; 8 bases are shared with TRBD1. Trimming cost V 1 base and J 4 bases; bases outside gene matches: 2. The CDR3 loop spans 14 amino acids. Germline V gene data show CDR1 as SGHRS and CDR2 as YFSETQ. CDR3 coding DNA: TGCGCCAGCAGCTTGCGACAGGGGCCAGATACGCAGTATTTT. Its translation is CASSLRQGPDTQYF.

Of note for this clonotype: One junction end does not reproduce the germline sequence, and a read error may be involved. The chain recombines TRBV6-1 with TRBJ1-5, with D possibly matching TRBD1 (5 bases). This CDR3 spans 15 amino acids. The germline V gene has CDR1 MNHNS and CDR2 SASEGT. The CDR3 loop reads CASTRDGRTNQRQHF. CDR3 bases: TGTGCCAGCACCCGAGATGGCCGGACAAATCAGCGCCAGCATTTT.

This clonotype came up many times. The rearrangement uses TRBV11-2 and TRBJ2-7, with TRBD1 identical over 8 bases. The CDR3 loop spans 14 amino acids. V dropped 5 bases and J dropped 3; count of bases not matched to a gene: 6. Germline V gene lookup returns CDR1 SGHAT and CDR2 FQNNGV. The CDR3 DNA follows: TGTGCCAGCAGCAGCGACAGGGGTAGCTACGAGCAGTACTTC. It yields the protein CASSSDRGSYEQYF.

This clonotype was recorded at least ten times. The chain is built from TRBV20-1 and TRBJ2-1; D is possibly TRBD1 or TRBD2 (5 bases each). This CDR3 is 14 amino acids long. The V end lost 6 bases, the J end lost 4 bases, and 16 bases lay between the germline ends. CDR1 and CDR2 from the germline V gene are DFQATT and SNEGSKA (reference sequence). CDR3 in amino acids: CSALGTELYNEQFF. CDR3 DNA sequence: TGCAGTGCCCTTGGGACGGAGCTTTACAATGAGCAGTTCTTC.

This clonotype was picked up many times. The chain is built from TRBV20-1 and TRBJ2-1, with 10 bases aligning to TRBD2. Germline V gene lookup returns CDR1 DFQATT and CDR2 SNEGSKA (reference sequence). V shed 5 bases and J 0 bases; nucleotides not matched to a gene: 10. This CDR3 is 17 amino acids long. As DNA, the CDR3 is TGCAGTGCTTTGGTAGCGGGGGGTCTAAGCTCCTACAATGAGCAGTTCTTC. As protein: CSALVAGGLSSYNEQFF.

Remarks on this clonotype: Since a much larger clone is just one base distant, this may be a read error. This chain joins TRBV20-1 and TRBJ1-5, with a weak D call TRBD1 (6 bases). Germline assignment: CDR1 DFQATT and CDR2 SNEGSKA (reference sequence). The CDR3 has 12 amino acids. CDR3 DNA: TGCGGTGCAAACAGGGTGGAGCAGCCCCAGCATTTT. Translated, it gives CGANRVEQPQHF.

Points on this clonotype: Since a much larger clone is just one base distant, this may be a read error. The chain carries TRBV6-1 and TRBJ1-6; D gene unclear. Trimming removed 5 bases from V and 9 bases from J, with 11 bases in between. This CDR3 has 13 residues. Germline CDR1 is MNHNS and CDR2 is SASEGT. As DNA, the CDR3 is TGTGCCAGCAGTCTGGCCCCCAGTTCACCCCTCCACTTT. Translation gives CASSLAPSSPLHF.

This clonotype was seen only once. A read error may account for a junction end that differs from germline. This rearrangement joins TRBV27 to TRBJ1-1; D is unresolved. In germline, CDR1 is MNHEY, CDR2 SMNVEV (reference sequence). The CDR3 is made up of 14 amino acids. The CDR3 reads CASRMLSSAPEAFF. The DNA for the CDR3 is TGTGCCAGCAGGATGCTTTCTTCGGCGCCTGAGGCTTTCTTT.